This T cell receptor beta chain appears in the sequencing data of a study of naive and memory T cell subsets. This CDR3 is built from 14 residues. CDR1 is SGHRS and CDR2 is YFSETQ in the germline V gene. V shed 3 bases, J shed 7 bases, and the junction held 5 bases outside the gene matches. An oligonucleotide containing a UMI was ligated to the 3' end of TCR cDNA. Four PCR rounds used nested alpha and beta constant region primers plus the SP2 primer. TCRdb re-called the 5' RACE reads with MiXCR, one entry per CDR3 protein. Among tens of thousands of distinct CDR3 sequences listed, approximately 4.5% were seen once. This clonotype has at least ten counts.

The sequence derives from a female donor in good health. The V call is TRBV5-1, the J call TRBJ1-4; the match to TRBD1 covers 8 bases. The CDR3 is CASSSGQAAEKLFF. The CDR3, as DNA: TGCGCCAGCAGCTCGGGACAGGCGGCTGAAAAACTGTTTTTT.